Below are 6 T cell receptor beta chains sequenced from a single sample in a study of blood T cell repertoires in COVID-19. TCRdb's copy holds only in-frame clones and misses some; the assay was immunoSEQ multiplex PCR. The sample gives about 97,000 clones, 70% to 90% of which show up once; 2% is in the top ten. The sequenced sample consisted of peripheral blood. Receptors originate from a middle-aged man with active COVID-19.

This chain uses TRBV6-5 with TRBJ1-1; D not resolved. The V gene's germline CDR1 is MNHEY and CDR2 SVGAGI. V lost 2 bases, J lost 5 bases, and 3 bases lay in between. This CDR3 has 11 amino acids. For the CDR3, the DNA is TGTGCCAGCAGTTACCAGACTGAAGCTTTCTTT. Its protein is CASSYQTEAFF.

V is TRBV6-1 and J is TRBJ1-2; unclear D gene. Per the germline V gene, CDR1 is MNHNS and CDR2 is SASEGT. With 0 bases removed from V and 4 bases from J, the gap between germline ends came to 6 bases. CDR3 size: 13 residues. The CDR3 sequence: CASSEALFYGYTF. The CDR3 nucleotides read TGTGCCAGCAGTGAAGCACTTTTCTATGGCTACACCTTC.

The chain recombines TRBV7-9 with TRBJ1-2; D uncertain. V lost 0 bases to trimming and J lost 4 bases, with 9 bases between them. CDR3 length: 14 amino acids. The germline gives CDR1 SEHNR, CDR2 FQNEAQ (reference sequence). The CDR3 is CASSLAPEGYGYTF. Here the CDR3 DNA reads TGTGCCAGCAGCTTAGCGCCAGAGGGCTATGGCTACACCTTC.

The CDR3 here is CASSQGEAAHQETQYF. Written as DNA, the CDR3 is TGTGCCAGCAGCCAAGGCGAAGCGGCCCACCAAGAGACCCAGTACTTC. The chain combines TRBV4-2 with TRBJ2-5, with TRBD2 as a possible D gene (5 bases). This CDR3 has 16 residues. The V gene's germline CDR1 is LGHNA and CDR2 YNFKEQ. V lost 1 base and J lost 0, with 12 bases in between.

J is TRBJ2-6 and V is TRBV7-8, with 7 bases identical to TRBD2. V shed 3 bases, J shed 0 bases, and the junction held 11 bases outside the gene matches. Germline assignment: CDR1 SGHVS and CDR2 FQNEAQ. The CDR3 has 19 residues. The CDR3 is CASSLWVGGGPSGANVLTF. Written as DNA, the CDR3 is TGTGCCAGCAGCTTGTGGGTTGGCGGGGGTCCCTCTGGGGCCAACGTCCTGACTTTC.

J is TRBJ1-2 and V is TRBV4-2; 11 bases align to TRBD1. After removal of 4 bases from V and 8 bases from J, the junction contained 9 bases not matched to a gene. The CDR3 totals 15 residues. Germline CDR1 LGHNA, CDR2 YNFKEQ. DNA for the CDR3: TGTGCCAGCAGCCGCGATGGACAGGGGGCGCAGGGCTACACCTTC. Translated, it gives CASSRDGQGAQGYTF.